Sequencing of this TCR beta chain was carried out in a study of blood T cell repertoires in COVID-19. Overall study: T cells, B-cell-depleted T cells, or PBMCs provided the cDNA or gDNA that served as material.

The V gene end was trimmed by 3 bases and the J gene end by 11 bases; junction bases not matched to a gene: 3. The V gene's germline CDR1 is SGHTA and CDR2 FQGNSA. CDR3 size: 12 residues. Per the original methods: Reference gene primer amplification in the assay estimated nucleated cell counts. Some clones are missing from TCRdb's copy, which holds only in-frame ones; the method was immunoSEQ multiplex PCR. For V, J and clone size, that table is used; D and trimming come from the DNA. The sample shows 100,000 or so clones, roughly 80% of them seen only once. The origin of this receptor is a woman between 70 and 85 years old with acute or convalescent COVID-19. The sequencing input was peripheral blood. The chain joins TRBV7-2 to TRBJ1-1; 10 bases are shared with TRBD1. The CDR3 here is CASSFGTGDAFF. In DNA, the CDR3 is TGTGCCAGCAGCTTCGGGACAGGGGACGCTTTCTTT. The entire variable domain, with the rest obtained from reference TRBV7-2 and TRBJ1-1, is as follows: GAGVSQSPSNKVTEKGKDVELRCDPISGHTALYWYRQSLGQGLEFLIYFQGNSAPDKSGLPSDRFSAERTGGSVSTLTIQRTQQEDSAVYLCASSFGTGDAFFGQGTRLTVV.